A selection of T cell receptor beta chains follows, all from one sample in a study of cytomegalovirus exposure and HLA in healthy donors. Assay: immunoSEQ multiplex PCR; the TCRdb copy retains only in-frame clones and omits some. The sample holds roughly 140,000 clones, approximately 80% seen once. Material: PBMCs. The receptors stem from a woman in her fifties or sixties in good health and CMV-seropositive. Both conserved end residues are part of each CDR3. D genes are given only for firm matches. Size values are once, few and many counts, or a class for expanded clones, and some rows have none.

cdr3_nt cdr3_aa v_call d_call clone_size j_call
TGTGCTAGTGGTTTGGTACAGGGGCCACGAACCGGGGAGCTGTTTTTT CASGLVQGPRTGELFF TRBV12-5 TRBD1 NA TRBJ2-2
TGTGCCAGCAGTGGGAGGGGACGGAACACTGAAGCTTTCTTT CASSGRGRNTEAFF TRBV2 NA NA TRBJ1-1
TGTGCCAGCAGTCCGTCGTTGGGGGCCAGCAACGAGCAGTACTTC CASSPSLGASNEQYF TRBV27 NA NA TRBJ2-7
TGTGCCATCAGACACCTAGCGGGGGGAAATAATGGGGAGCTGTTTTTT CAIRHLAGGNNGELFF TRBV10-3 TRBD2 NA TRBJ2-2
TGTGCCACCGGAACAGGGAGCTCCTACGAGCAGTACTTC CATGTGSSYEQYF TRBV15 NA NA TRBJ2-7
TGTGCCAGCAGTCGCCTAGCGGGGGGGAATGAGCAGTTCTTC CASSRLAGGNEQFF TRBV7-3 TRBD2 NA TRBJ2-1
TGCGCCAGCAGCCCAGCAGGGTTCTCCTACGAGCAGTACTTC CASSPAGFSYEQYF TRBV5-1 NA NA TRBJ2-7
TGTGCCAGCAGCAAAGGAGAGGGAACGAATTCACCCCTCCACTTT CASSKGEGTNSPLHF TRBV21-1 NA NA TRBJ1-6
TGTGCCAGCAGCAGGGGGGGGTTGGGCTACACCTTC CASSRGGLGYTF TRBV9 NA NA TRBJ1-2
TGCAGTGTCCTTCGGGGAGAGACCCAGTACTTC CSVLRGETQYF TRBV20-1 NA NA TRBJ2-5
TGTGCCAGCAGACTGACAGGAACGAACACTGAAGCTTTCTTT CASRLTGTNTEAFF TRBV6-1 NA NA TRBJ1-1
TGTGCCAGCAGAGCCTTCGACAGGGTGGTTTTT CASRAFDRVVF TRBV2 TRBD1 NA TRBJ1-4
TGTGCCAGCAGAGGCGGGGGGGATTTTAGCAATCAGCCCCAGCATTTT CASRGGGDFSNQPQHF TRBV2 NA NA TRBJ1-5
TGTGCCAGCAGGTCCTCCTGGGAGAACTATGGCTACACCTTC CASRSSWENYGYTF TRBV6-6 NA NA TRBJ1-2
TGTGCCAGCAGCTTAGCGGCGGGAACCTATGGCTACACCTTC CASSLAAGTYGYTF TRBV7-7 NA few TRBJ1-2
TGTGCCAGCAGTCCCCGACAGGGAACCTACGAGCAGTACTTC CASSPRQGTYEQYF TRBV6-6 TRBD1 few TRBJ2-7
TGTGCCAGCAGCCCCAGGGGTCCCGGGACAGGGGTTGCTGGGGCCAACGTCCTGACTTTC CASSPRGPGTGVAGANVLTF TRBV2 TRBD1 NA TRBJ2-6
TGCGCCAGCAGCTTGTTAACGGGGGGGCGCAATGAGCAGTTCTTC CASSLLTGGRNEQFF TRBV5-1 TRBD2 NA TRBJ2-1
TGCGCCAGCACGGTGTTTGTCCTGTTCTCTGGAAACACCATATATTTT CASTVFVLFSGNTIYF TRBV10-1 NA NA TRBJ1-3
TGTGCCAGCAGAGCTCCCTCCTACAATGAGCAGTTCTTC CASRAPSYNEQFF TRBV6-5 NA NA TRBJ2-1
TGTGCCAGCAGCTTGGGGCGTGTGGGAGCCAGCACAGATACGCAGTATTTT CASSLGRVGASTDTQYF TRBV5-4 NA NA TRBJ2-3
TGTGCCATCGCGAGCGGGTCGGAGAATTCACCCCTCCACTTT CAIASGSENSPLHF TRBV10-3 NA once TRBJ1-6
TGTGCCAGCAGCCTAAGCGGCAATCAGCCCCAGCATTTT CASSLSGNQPQHF TRBV27 NA NA TRBJ1-5
TGTGCCAGCAGCATAAATGGACAGGGAACACCCCTCCACTTT CASSINGQGTPLHF TRBV11-2 TRBD1 NA TRBJ1-6
TGTGCCAGTAACCCACAGGGTTTGAACACTGAAGCTTTCTTT CASNPQGLNTEAFF TRBV19 NA NA TRBJ1-1
TGTGCCAGTAGTGCCACACCAGGACAGGCGAACCTAGTTAATTCACCCCTCCACTTT CASSATPGQANLVNSPLHF TRBV19 TRBD1 once TRBJ1-6
TGTGCCAGCAGTCTCAACGGAAGGGGCATCTCCTACGAGCAGTACTTC CASSLNGRGISYEQYF TRBV7-2 NA NA TRBJ2-7
TGCGCCAGCAGCCAAGATTTGGCTGCACGCAATGAGCAGTTCTTC CASSQDLAARNEQFF TRBV4-3 NA NA TRBJ2-1
TGCGCCAGCAGCCCAAAGAAGGGGGCGCCGACTGGAAACACCATATATTTT CASSPKKGAPTGNTIYF TRBV5-1 TRBD1 NA TRBJ1-3
TGTGCCAGCAGCTTAGTGTCGACTAGCGGGGGGACGCAGTATTTT CASSLVSTSGGTQYF TRBV7-9 TRBD2 NA TRBJ2-3
TGTGCCAGCAGTTTATCCGGGGACACTGAAGCTTTCTTT CASSLSGDTEAFF TRBV27 NA NA TRBJ1-1
TGTGCCAGCAGCCCGACTAGCGGGGGGAACTACGAGCAGTACTTC CASSPTSGGNYEQYF TRBV9 TRBD2 once TRBJ2-7
TGTGCCAGCTCACCTACAGGTTCCTACGAGCAGTACTTC CASSPTGSYEQYF TRBV18 NA NA TRBJ2-7
TGTGCCAGCAGCGTAACCCGACAGACCGAGCAGTACTTC CASSVTRQTEQYF TRBV11-3 NA NA TRBJ2-7